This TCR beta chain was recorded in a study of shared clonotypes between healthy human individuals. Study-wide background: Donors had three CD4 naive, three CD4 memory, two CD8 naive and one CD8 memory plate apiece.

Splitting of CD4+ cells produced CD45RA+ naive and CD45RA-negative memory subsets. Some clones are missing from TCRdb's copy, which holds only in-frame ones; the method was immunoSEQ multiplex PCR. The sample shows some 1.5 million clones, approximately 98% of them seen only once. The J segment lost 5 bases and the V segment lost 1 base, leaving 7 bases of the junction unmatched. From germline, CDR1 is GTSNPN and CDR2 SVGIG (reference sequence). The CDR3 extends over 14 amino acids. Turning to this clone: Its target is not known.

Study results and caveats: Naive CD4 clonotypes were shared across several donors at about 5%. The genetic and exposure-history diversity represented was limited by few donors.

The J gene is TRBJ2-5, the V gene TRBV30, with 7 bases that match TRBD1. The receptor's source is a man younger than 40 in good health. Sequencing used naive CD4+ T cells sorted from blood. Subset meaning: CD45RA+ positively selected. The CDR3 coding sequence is TGTGCCTGGAGTGGGGACAGCCGTCGGGAGACCCAGTACTTC. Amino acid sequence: CAWSGDSRRETQYF.